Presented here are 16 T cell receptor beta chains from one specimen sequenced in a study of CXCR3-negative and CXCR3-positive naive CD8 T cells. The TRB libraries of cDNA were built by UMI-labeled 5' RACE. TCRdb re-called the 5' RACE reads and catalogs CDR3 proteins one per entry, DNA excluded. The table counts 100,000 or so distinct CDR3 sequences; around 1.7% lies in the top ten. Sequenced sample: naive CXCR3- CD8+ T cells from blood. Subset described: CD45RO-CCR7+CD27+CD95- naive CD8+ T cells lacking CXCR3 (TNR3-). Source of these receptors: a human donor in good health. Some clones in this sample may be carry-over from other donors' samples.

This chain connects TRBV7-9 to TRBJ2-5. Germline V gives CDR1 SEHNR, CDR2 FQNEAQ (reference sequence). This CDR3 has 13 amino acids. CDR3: CASSHMLQETQYF. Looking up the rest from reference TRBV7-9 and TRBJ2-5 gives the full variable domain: DTGVSQNPRHKITKRGQNVTFRCDPISEHNRLYWYRQTLGQGPEFLTYFQNEAQLEKSRLLSDRFSAERPKGSFSTLEIQRTEQGDSAMYLCASSHMLQETQYFGPGTRLLVL.

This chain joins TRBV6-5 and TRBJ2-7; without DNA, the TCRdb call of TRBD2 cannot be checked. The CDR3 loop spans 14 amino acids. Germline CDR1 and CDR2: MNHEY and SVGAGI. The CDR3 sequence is CASSYGGNGHEQYF.

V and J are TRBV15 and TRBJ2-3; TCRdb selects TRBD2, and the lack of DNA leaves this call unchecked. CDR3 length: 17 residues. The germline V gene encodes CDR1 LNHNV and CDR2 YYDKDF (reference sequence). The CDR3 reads CATSRAAGLALTDTQYF.

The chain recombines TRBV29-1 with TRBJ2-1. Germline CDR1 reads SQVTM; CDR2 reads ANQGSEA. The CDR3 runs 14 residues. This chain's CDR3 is CSELGGSSYNEQFF.

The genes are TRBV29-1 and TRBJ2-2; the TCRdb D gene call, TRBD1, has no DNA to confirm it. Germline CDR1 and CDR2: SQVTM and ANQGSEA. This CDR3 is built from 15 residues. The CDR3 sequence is CSVEERGDNTGELFF.

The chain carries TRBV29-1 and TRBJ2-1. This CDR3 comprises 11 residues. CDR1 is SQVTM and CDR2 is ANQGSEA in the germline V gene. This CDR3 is CSVILDNEQFF.

The chain's CDR3 is CASGAGRNTEAFF. The chain combines TRBV19 with TRBJ1-1; the D gene TCRdb calls, TRBD1, cannot be checked with no DNA. Germline CDR1 is LNHDA and CDR2 is SQIVND (reference sequence). CDR3 length: 13 amino acids.

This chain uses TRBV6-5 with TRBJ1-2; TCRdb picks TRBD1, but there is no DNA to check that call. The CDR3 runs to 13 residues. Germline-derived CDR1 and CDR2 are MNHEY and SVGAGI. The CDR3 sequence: CASSYPRGYGYTF.

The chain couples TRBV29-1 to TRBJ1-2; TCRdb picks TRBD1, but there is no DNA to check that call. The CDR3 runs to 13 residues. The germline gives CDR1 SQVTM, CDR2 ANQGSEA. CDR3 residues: CSVEPGPNRGYTF.

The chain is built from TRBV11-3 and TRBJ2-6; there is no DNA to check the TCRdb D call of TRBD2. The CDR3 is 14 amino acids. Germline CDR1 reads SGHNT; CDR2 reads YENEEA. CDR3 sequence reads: CASSPASGANVLTF. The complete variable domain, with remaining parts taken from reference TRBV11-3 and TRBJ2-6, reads EAGVVQSPRYKIIEKKQPVAFWCNPISGHNTLYWYLQNLGQGPELLIRYENEEAVDDSQLPKDRFSAERLKGVDSTLKIQPAELGDSAVYLCASSPASGANVLTFGAGSRLTVL.

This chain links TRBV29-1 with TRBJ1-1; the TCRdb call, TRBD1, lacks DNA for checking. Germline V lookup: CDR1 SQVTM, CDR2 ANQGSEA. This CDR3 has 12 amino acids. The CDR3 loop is CSATGQGIEAFF. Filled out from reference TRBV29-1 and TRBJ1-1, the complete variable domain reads SAVISQKPSRDICQRGTSLTIQCQVDSQVTMMFWYRQQPGQSLTLIATANQGSEATYESGFVIDKFPISRPNLTFSTLTVSNMSPEDSSIYLCSATGQGIEAFFGQGTRLTVV.

The CDR3 region is CASSYALADQETQYF. The V call is TRBV11-2, the J call TRBJ2-5; TCRdb returns TRBD2, unconfirmable since there is no DNA. The CDR3 loop spans 15 amino acids. Germline lookup yields CDR1 SGHAT and CDR2 FQNNGV.

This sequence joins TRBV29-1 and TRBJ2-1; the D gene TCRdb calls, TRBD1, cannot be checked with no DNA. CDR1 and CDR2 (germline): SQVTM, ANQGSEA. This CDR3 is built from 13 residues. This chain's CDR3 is CSPLPPGYNEQFF.

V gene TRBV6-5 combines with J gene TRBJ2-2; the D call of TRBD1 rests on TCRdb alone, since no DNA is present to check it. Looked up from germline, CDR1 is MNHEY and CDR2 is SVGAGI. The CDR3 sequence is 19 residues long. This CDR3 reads CASSYPRDATADYTGELFF.

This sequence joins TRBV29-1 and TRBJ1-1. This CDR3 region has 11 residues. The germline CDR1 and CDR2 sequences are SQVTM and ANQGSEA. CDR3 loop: CSVEDYTEAFF.

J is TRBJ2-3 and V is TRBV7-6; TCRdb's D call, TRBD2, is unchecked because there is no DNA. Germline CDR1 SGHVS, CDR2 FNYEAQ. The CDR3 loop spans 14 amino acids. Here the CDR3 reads CASSLLGPSDTQYF.